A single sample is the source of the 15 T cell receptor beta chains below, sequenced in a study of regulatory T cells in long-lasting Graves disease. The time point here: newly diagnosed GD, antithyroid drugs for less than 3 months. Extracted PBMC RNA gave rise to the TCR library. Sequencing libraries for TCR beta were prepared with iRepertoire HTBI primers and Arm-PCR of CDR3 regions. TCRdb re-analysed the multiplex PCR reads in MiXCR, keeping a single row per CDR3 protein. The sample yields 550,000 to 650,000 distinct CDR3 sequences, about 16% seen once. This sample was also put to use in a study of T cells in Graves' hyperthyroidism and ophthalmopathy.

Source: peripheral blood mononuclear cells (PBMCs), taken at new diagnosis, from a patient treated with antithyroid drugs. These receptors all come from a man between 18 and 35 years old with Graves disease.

The CDR3 here is CASSPRRNPDTEAFF. The CDR3 coding sequence is TGCGCCAGCAGCCCCCGGCGAAACCCGGACACTGAAGCTTTCTTT. The chain joins TRBV5-1 to TRBJ1-1, with D uncertain. This CDR3 spans 15 amino acids. Per the germline V gene, CDR1 is SGHRS and CDR2 is YFSETQ. The ends were cut back, 4 bases at V and 3 bases at J, with 16 bases in the middle.

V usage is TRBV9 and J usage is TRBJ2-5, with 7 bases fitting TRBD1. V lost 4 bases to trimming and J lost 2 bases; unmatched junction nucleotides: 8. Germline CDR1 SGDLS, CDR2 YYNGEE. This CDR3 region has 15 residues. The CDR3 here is CASSPRDRGQETQYF. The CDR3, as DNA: TGTGCCAGCAGCCCCCGGGACAGAGGACAAGAGACCCAGTACTTC.

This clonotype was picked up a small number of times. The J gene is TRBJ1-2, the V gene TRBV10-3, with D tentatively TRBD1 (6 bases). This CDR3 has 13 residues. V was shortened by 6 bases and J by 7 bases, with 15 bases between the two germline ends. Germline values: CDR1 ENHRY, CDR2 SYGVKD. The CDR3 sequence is CAIRDKGGSGYTF. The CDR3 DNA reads TGTGCCATCAGGGATAAAGGGGGTTCTGGCTACACCTTC.

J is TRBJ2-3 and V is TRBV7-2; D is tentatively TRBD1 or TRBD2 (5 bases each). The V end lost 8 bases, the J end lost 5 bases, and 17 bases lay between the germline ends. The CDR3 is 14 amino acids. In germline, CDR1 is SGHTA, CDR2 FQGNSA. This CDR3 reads CASSQARGVDTQYF. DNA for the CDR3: TGTGCCAGCTCCCAAGCGAGAGGGGTAGATACGCAGTATTTT.

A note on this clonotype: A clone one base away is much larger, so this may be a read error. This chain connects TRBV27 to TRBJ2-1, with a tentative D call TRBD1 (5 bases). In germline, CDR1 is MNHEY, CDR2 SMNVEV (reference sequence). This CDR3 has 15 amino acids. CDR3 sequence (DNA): TGTGCCAGCAATAGGGGATCAATGTCCTACAATGAGCAGCTCTTC. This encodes CASNRGSMSYNEQLF.

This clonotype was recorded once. CDR3 in DNA: TGCGCCAGCAGCTTCCGGACAGGGGAGGGGGCCAACGTCCTGACTTTC. It yields the protein CASSFRTGEGANVLTF. The rearrangement joins TRBV5-1 to TRBJ2-6; 9 bases line up with TRBD1. The CDR3 is made up of 16 amino acids. The germline V gene encodes CDR1 SGHRS and CDR2 YFSETQ. J lost 4 bases, V lost 2 bases, and 4 bases had no gene match.

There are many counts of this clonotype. CDR3 coding DNA: TGTGCCAGCAGCTTAGTGGGCAGGCCCTACGAGCAGTACTTC. Its translation: CASSLVGRPYEQYF. The genes are TRBV7-9 and TRBJ2-7; D is ambiguous. CDR3 length equals 14 residues. V lost 1 base and J lost 2, with 9 bases in between. CDR1 is SEHNR, CDR2 FQNEAQ, per germline (reference sequence). Full variable domain (rest looked up from reference TRBV7-9 and TRBJ2-7): DTGVSQNPRHKITKRGQNVTFRCDPISEHNRLYWYRQTLGQGPEFLTYFQNEAQLEKSRLLSDRFSAERPKGSFSTLEIQRTEQGDSAMYLCASSLVGRPYEQYFGPGTRLTVT.

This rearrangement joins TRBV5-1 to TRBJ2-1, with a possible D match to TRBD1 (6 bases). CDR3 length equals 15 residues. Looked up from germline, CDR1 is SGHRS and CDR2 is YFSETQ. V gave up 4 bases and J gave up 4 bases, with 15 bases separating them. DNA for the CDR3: TGCGCCAGCAGCAAGGACCGGGACACTTACAATGAGCAGTTCTTC. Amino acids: CASSKDRDTYNEQFF.

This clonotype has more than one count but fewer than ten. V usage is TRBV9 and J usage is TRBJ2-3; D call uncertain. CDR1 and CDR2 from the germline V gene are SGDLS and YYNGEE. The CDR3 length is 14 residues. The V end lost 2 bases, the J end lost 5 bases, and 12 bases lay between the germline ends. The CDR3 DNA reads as TGTGCCAGCAGCGTGGGATGGATTGGAGATACGCAGTATTTT. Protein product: CASSVGWIGDTQYF.

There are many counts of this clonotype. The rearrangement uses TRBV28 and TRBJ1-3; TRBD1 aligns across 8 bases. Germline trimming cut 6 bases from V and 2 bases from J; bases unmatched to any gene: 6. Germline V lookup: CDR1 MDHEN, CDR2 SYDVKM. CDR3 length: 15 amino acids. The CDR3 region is CASSPADRAGNTIYF. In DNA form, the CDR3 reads TGTGCCAGCAGCCCAGCGGACAGGGCTGGAAACACCATATATTTT.

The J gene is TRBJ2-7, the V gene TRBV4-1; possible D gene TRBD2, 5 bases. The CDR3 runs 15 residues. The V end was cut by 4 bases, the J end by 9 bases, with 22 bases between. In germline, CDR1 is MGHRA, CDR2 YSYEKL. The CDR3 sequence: CASSPPGRGKFGQYF. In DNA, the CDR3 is TGCGCCAGCAGCCCCCCCGGACGGGGAAAGTTTGGGCAGTACTTC.

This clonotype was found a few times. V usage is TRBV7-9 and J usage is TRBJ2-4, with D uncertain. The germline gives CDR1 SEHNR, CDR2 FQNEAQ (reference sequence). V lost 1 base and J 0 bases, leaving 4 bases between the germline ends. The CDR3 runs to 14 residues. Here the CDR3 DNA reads TGTGCCAGCAGCTTAGACCTAGCCAAAAACATTCAGTACTTC. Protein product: CASSLDLAKNIQYF.

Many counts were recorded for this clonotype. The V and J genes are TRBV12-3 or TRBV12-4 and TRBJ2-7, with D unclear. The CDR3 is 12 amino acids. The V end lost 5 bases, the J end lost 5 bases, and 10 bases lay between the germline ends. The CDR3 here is CASSIGYDEQYF. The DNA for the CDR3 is TGTGCCAGCAGTATAGGGTACGACGAGCAGTACTTC.

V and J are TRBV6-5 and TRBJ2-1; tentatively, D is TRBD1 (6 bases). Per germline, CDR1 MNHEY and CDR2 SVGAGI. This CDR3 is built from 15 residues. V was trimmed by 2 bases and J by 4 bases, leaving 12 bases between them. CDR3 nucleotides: TGTGCCAGCAGTTACGGACGAAGGGGGTACAATGAGCAGTTCTTC. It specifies CASSYGRRGYNEQFF.

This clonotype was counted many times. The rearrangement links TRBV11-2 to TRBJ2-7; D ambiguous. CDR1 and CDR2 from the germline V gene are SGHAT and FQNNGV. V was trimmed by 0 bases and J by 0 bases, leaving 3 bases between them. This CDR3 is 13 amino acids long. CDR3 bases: TGTGCCAGCAGCTTAGACACCTCCTACGAGCAGTACTTC. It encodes CASSLDTSYEQYF.